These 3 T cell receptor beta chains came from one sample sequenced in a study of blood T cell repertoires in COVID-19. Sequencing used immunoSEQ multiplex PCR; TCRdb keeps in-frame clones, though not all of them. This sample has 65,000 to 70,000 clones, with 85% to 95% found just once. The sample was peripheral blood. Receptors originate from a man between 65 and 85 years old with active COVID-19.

CDR3 sequence reads: CASSLDSNQPQHF. The CDR3 DNA reads as TGTGCCAGCAGCCTAGACAGTAATCAGCCCCAGCATTTT. This chain joins TRBV5-4 and TRBJ1-5, with D tentatively TRBD1 (5 bases). The CDR3 spans 13 residues. Germline V gene sequence: CDR1 SGHNT, CDR2 YYREEE (reference sequence). The ends were cut back, 4 bases at V and 4 bases at J, with 9 bases in the middle. Combining the CDR3 with reference TRBV5-4 and TRBJ1-5 gives the whole variable domain ETGVTQSPTHLIKTRGQQVTLRCSSQSGHNTVSWYQQALGQGPQFIFQYYREEENGRGNFPPRFSGLQFPNYSSELNVNALELDDSALYLCASSLDSNQPQHFGDGTRLSIL.

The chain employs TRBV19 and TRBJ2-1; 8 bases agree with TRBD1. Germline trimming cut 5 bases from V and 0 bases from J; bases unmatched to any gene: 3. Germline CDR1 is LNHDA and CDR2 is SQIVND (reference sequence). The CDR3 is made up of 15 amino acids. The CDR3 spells CASSGGTGSYNEQFF. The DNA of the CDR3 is TGTGCCAGTAGTGGTGGGACAGGCTCCTACAATGAGCAGTTCTTC.

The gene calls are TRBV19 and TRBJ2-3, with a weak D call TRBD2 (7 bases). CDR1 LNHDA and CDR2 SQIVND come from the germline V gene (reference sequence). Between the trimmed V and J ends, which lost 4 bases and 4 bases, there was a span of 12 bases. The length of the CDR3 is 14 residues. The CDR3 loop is CASSNRGAPDTQYF. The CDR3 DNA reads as TGTGCCAGTAGTAATCGGGGGGCCCCAGATACGCAGTATTTT.